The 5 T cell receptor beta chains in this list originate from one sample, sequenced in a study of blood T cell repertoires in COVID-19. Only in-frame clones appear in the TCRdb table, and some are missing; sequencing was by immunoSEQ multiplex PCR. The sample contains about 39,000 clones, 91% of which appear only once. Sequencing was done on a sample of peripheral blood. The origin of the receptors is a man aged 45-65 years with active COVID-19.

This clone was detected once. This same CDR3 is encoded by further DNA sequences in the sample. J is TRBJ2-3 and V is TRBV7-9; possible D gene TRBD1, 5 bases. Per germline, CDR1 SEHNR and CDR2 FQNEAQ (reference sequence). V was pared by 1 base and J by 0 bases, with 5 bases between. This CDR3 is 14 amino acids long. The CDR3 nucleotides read TGTGCCAGCAGCTTAGAGGGGAGCACAGATACGCAGTATTTT. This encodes CASSLEGSTDTQYF.

The CDR3 bases are TGTGCCATCAGTGAAGGGGTTAACTTGTATGGCTACACCTTC. Its translation: CAISEGVNLYGYTF. The gene calls are TRBV10-3 and TRBJ1-2, with a tentative D call TRBD1 (5 bases). V shed 3 bases and J shed 5 bases, with 13 bases lying between them. The CDR3 has 14 residues. CDR1 and CDR2 (germline): ENHRY, SYGVKD.

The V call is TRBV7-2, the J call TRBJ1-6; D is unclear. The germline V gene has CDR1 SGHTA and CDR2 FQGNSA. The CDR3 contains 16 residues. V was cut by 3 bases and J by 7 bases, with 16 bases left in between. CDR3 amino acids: CASSLTATRGNSPLHF. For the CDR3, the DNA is TGTGCCAGCAGCTTGACTGCGACGCGAGGAAATTCACCCCTCCACTTT.

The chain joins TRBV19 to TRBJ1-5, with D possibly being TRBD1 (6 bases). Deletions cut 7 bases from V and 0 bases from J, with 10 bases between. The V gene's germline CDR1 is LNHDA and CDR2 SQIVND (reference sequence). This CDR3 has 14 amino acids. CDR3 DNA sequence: TGTGCCAGTACTCAGGGGTATAGCAATCAGCCCCAGCATTTT. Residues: CASTQGYSNQPQHF.

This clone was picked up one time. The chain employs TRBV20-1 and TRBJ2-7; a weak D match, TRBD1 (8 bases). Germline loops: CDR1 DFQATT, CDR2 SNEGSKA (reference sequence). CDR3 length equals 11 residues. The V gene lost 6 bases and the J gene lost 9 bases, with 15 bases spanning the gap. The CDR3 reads CSATNRGGQYF. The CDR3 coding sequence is TGCAGTGCAACCAACAGGGGGGGGCAGTACTTC.